These 9 T cell receptor beta chains came from one sample sequenced in a study of cytomegalovirus exposure and HLA in healthy donors. With 60 Vbeta and 13 Jbeta primers, the PCR was carried out. This table comes from immunoSEQ multiplex PCR, and its TCRdb copy is limited to in-frame clones, with some not included. This sample carries under 200,000 clones, roughly 80% of them seen once, and the ten largest clones take 1% to 1.5%. Sequencing input: PBMCs. The receptors here all came from a man aged 50 to 60 in good health and CMV-seropositive.

In this sample, this clone turned up a few times. V is TRBV30 and J is TRBJ2-3; TRBD2 matches at 9 bases. There are 14 residues in the CDR3. Germline V gene data show CDR1 as GTSNPN and CDR2 as SVGIG (reference sequence). Trimming removed 0 bases from V and 7 bases from J; junction bases left unmatched: 5. CDR3 coding DNA: TGTGCCTGGAGTGTAGCGGGGGGCTCTAATACGCAGTATTTT. Translating it yields CAWSVAGGSNTQYF. Looking up the rest from reference TRBV30 and TRBJ2-3 gives the full variable domain: SQTIHQWPATLVQPVGSPLSLECTVEGTSNPNLYWYRQAAGRGLQLLFYSVGIGQISSEVPQNLSASRPQDRQFILSSKKLLLSDSGFYLCAWSVAGGSNTQYFGPGTRLTVL.

The chain employs TRBV30 and TRBJ2-2, with 7 bases lining up with TRBD2. The V gene's germline CDR1 is GTSNPN and CDR2 SVGIG (reference sequence). V shed 4 bases and J 5 bases; nucleotides not matched to a gene: 4. The CDR3 runs to 13 residues. The CDR3 DNA reads TGTGCCTGGAATTGGGGGGGAACCGGGGAGCTGTTTTTT. It encodes CAWNWGGTGELFF. Combining the CDR3 with reference TRBV30 and TRBJ2-2 gives the whole variable domain SQTIHQWPATLVQPVGSPLSLECTVEGTSNPNLYWYRQAAGRGLQLLFYSVGIGQISSEVPQNLSASRPQDRQFILSSKKLLLSDSGFYLCAWNWGGTGELFFGEGSRLTVL.

The chain employs TRBV6-5 and TRBJ1-4; 8 nucleotides agree with TRBD1. The CDR3 extends over 15 amino acids. Germline loops: CDR1 MNHEY, CDR2 SVGAGI. The junction had 10 bases not matched to a gene; V was cut back by 5 bases and J by 8 bases. CDR3 DNA sequence: TGTGCCAGCAGTAAAACCCGGGACAGGACAGAAAAACTGTTTTTT. It encodes CASSKTRDRTEKLFF.

The rearrangement links TRBV11-3 to TRBJ2-1; 11 nucleotides agree with TRBD2. The CDR3 sequence is 13 residues long. V lost 8 bases and J lost 6; bases outside the gene matches: 3. The germline gives CDR1 SGHNT, CDR2 YENEEA. CDR3 nucleotide sequence: TGTGCCAGCGGGGGACTAGCGGTCAATGAGCAGTTCTTC. Protein product: CASGGLAVNEQFF. The variable domain in full, with the rest retrieved from reference TRBV11-3 and TRBJ2-1, is EAGVVQSPRYKIIEKKQPVAFWCNPISGHNTLYWYLQNLGQGPELLIRYENEEAVDDSQLPKDRFSAERLKGVDSTLKIQPAELGDSAVYLCASGGLAVNEQFFGPGTRLTVL.

The rearrangement links TRBV5-1 to TRBJ2-1; D not certain. The CDR3 extends over 15 amino acids. Deletions cut 0 bases from V and 1 base from J, with 8 bases between. Germline V gene lookup returns CDR1 SGHRS and CDR2 YFSETQ. The CDR3 bases are TGCGCCAGCAGCTTGGGCGGTTGGTCCTACAATGAGCAGTTCTTC. It encodes CASSLGGWSYNEQFF. The variable domain in full, completed from reference TRBV5-1 and TRBJ2-1, reads KAGVTQTPRYLIKTRGQQVTLSCSPISGHRSVSWYQQTPGQGLQFLFEYFSETQRNKGNFPGRFSGRQFSNSRSEMNVSTLELGDSALYLCASSLGGWSYNEQFFGPGTRLTVL.

The chain has TRBV27 and TRBJ2-7; D unclear. V was clipped by 3 bases and J by 12 bases, with 15 bases between them. The CDR3 is made up of 12 amino acids. The germline V gene has CDR1 MNHEY and CDR2 SMNVEV (reference sequence). The CDR3 sequence is CASSFGLSLLYF. DNA for the CDR3: TGTGCCAGCAGTTTCGGGTTGTCCCTCCTGTACTTC.

The chain uses TRBV5-4 and TRBJ1-1; D perhaps matches TRBD1 (5 bases). Germline values: CDR1 SGHNT, CDR2 YYREEE (reference sequence). CDR3 size: 13 residues. V was trimmed by 3 bases and J by 0 bases, leaving 6 bases between them. This chain's CDR3 is CASSSTVNTEAFF. The CDR3 nucleotides read TGTGCCAGCAGCTCGACAGTGAACACTGAAGCTTTCTTT.

This sequence joins TRBV13 and TRBJ1-2; maybe TRBD1 (6 bases). Germline V gives CDR1 PRHDT, CDR2 FYEKMQ (reference sequence). V was cut by 3 bases and J by 0 bases, with 11 bases left in between. The CDR3 covers 15 residues. As DNA, the CDR3 is TGTGCCAGCAGCTTGGCGGACAGAGCTAACTATGGCTACACCTTC. Residues: CASSLADRANYGYTF.

The chain recombines TRBV9 with TRBJ1-1; D is possibly TRBD1 (5 bases). Germline CDR1 reads SGDLS; CDR2 reads YYNGEE. The CDR3 length is 13 residues. The V and J ends lost 3 bases and 4 bases respectively, with 10 bases between them. The DNA of the CDR3 is TGTGCCAGCAGCGAGCAGGACACCACTGAAGCTTTCTTT. It encodes CASSEQDTTEAFF.